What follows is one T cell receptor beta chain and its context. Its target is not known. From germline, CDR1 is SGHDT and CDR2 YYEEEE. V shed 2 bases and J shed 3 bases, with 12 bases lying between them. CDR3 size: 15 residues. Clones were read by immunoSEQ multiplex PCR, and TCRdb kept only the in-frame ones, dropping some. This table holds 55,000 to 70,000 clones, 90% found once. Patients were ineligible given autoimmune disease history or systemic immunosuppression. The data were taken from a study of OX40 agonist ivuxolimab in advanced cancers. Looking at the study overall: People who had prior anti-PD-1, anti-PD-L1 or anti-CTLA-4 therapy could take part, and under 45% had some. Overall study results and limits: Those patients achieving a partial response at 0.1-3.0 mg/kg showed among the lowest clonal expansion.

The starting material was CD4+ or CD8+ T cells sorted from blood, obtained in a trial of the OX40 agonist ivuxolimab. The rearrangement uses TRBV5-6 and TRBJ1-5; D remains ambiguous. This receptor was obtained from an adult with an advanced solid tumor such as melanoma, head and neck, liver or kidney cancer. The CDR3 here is CASSFWQANNQPQHF. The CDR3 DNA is TGTGCCAGCAGCTTTTGGCAAGCAAACAATCAGCCCCAGCATTTT. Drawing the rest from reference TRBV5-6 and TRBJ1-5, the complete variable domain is DAGVTQSPTHLIKTRGQQVTLRCSPKSGHDTVSWYQQALGQGPQFIFQYYEEEERQRGNFPDRFSGHQFPNYSSELNVNALLLGDSALYLCASSFWQANNQPQHFGDGTRLSIL.